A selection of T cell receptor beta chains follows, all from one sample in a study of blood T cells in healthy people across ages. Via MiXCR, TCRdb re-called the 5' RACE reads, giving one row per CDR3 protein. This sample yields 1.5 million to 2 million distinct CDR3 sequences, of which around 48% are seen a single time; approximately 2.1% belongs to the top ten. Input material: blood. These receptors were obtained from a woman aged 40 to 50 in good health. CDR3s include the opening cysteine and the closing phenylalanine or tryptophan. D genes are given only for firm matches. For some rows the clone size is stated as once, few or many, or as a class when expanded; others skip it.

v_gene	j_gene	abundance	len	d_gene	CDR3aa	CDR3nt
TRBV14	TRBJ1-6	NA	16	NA	CASSHFGSSYNSPLHF	TGTGCCAGCAGCCACTTTGGAAGCTCCTATAATTCACCCCTCCACTTT
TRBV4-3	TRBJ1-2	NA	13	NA	CASSPSGQRGYTF	TGCGCCAGCAGCCCTTCAGGGCAGCGCGGCTACACCTTC
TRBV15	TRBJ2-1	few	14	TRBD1	CATSTTGIYNEQFF	TGTGCCACCTCCACGACAGGGATCTACAATGAGCAGTTCTTC
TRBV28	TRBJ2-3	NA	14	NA	CASRRQRGTDTQYF	TGTGCCAGCAGGAGGCAGCGGGGCACAGATACGCAGTATTTT
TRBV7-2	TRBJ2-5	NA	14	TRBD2	CASSQTSVQETQYF	TGTGCCAGCAGCCAGACTAGCGTCCAAGAGACCCAGTACTTC
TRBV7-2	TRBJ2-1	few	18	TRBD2	CASSQRSLAGGPYNEQFF	TGTGCCAGCAGCCAGAGGTCCTTAGCGGGGGGGCCCTACAATGAGCAGTTCTTC
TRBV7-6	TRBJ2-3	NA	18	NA	CASSLVARGGRHTDTQYF	TGTGCCAGCAGCTTAGTCGCCAGGGGGGGTCGACACACAGATACGCAGTATTTT
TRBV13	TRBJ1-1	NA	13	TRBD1	CASSTQGGTEAFF	TGTGCCAGCAGTACTCAGGGGGGCACTGAAGCTTTCTTT
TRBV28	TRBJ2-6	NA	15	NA	CASSTQISGANVLTF	TGTGCCAGCAGCACCCAGATCTCTGGGGCCAACGTCCTGACTTTC
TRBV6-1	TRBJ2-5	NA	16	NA	CASTGWGAGIQETQYF	TGTGCCAGCACGGGCTGGGGAGCGGGCATCCAAGAGACCCAGTACTTC
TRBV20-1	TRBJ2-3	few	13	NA	CSARGRSQNTQYF	TGCAGTGCTAGAGGCAGGTCACAGAATACGCAGTATTTT
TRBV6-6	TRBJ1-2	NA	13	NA	CASSLRVNYGYTF	TGTGCCAGCAGCCTTAGGGTTAACTATGGCTACACCTTC
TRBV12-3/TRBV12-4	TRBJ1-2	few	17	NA	CASSLEFKLDPNYGYTF	TGTGCCAGCAGTTTAGAATTTAAACTGGATCCTAACTATGGCTACACCTTC